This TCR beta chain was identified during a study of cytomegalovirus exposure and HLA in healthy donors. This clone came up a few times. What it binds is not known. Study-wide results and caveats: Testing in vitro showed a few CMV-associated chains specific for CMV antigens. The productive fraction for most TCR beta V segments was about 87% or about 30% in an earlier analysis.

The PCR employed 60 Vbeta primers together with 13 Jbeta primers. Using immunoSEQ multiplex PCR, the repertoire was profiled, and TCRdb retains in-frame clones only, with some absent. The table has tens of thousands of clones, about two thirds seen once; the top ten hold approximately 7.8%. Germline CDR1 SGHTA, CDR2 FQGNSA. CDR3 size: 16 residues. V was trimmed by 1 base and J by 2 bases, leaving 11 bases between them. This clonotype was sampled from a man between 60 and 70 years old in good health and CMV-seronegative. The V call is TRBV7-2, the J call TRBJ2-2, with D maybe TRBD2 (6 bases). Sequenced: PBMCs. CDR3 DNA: TGTGCCAGCAGCTTAGTAGCGGTTGGAAACACCGGGGAGCTGTTTTTT. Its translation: CASSLVAVGNTGELFF.